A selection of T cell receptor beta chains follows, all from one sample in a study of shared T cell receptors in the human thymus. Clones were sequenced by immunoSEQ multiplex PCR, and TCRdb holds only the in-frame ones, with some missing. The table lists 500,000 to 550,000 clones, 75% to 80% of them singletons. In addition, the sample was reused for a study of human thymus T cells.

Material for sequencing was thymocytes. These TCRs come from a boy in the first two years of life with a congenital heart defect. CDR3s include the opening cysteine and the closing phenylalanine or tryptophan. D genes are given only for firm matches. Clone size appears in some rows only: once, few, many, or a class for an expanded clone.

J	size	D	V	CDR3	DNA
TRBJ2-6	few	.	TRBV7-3	CASSLMARNDRYFTAAAGANVLTF	TGTGCCAGCAGCTTAATGGCGAGGAACGATCGATACTTTACCGCTGCGGCTGGGGCCAACGTCCTGACTTTC
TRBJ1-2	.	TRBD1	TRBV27	CASSPRGLNYGYTF	TGTGCCAGCAGTCCCAGGGGGCTTAACTATGGCTACACCTTC
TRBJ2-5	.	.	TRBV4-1	CASSQKSSRGETQYF	TGCGCCAGCAGCCAAAAGTCCTCCCGGGGTGAGACCCAGTACTTC
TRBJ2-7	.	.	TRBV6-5	CASRNPEHYEQYF	TGTGCCAGCAGGAATCCTGAGCACTACGAGCAGTACTTC
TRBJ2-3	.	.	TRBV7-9	CASSLRTSARTDTQYF	TGTGCCAGCAGCCTCAGAACGAGCGCCCGCACAGATACGCAGTATTTT
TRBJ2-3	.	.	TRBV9	CASSVGSRGSTDTQYF	TGTGCCAGCAGCGTAGGATCCAGAGGTAGCACAGATACGCAGTATTTT
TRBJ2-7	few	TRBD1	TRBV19	CASSKRDRGPYEQYF	TGTGCCAGTAGTAAAAGGGACAGGGGACCCTACGAGCAGTACTTC
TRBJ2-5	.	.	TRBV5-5	CASSLAADSLRRETQYF	TGTGCCAGCAGCTTGGCCGCCGATAGCCTTAGGCGAGAGACCCAGTACTTC
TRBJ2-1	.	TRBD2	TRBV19	CASSTRTSGEQFF	TGTGCCAGTAGTACTAGGACTAGCGGTGAGCAGTTCTTC
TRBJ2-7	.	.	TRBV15	CATSREPRLKGHSYEQYF	TGTGCCACCAGCAGAGAACCACGTCTCAAGGGACACTCCTACGAGCAGTACTTC
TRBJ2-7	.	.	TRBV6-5	CASSPRDMGFYEQYF	TGTGCCAGCAGTCCCCGGGACATGGGTTTCTACGAGCAGTACTTC
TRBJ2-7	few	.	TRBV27	CASSMDPGAGEQYF	TGTGCCAGCAGCATGGACCCGGGAGCTGGGGAGCAGTACTTC
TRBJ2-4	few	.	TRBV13	CASSAIFAKNIQYF	TGTGCCAGCAGCGCGATCTTCGCCAAAAACATTCAGTACTTC
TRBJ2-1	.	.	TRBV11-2	CASSLAPFNEQFF	TGTGCCAGCAGCTTAGCTCCTTTTAATGAGCAGTTCTTC
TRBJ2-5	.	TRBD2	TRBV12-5	CASGSHTQPTSGREDETQYF	TGTGCTAGTGGTTCTCACACCCAACCGACTAGCGGGAGGGAGGATGAGACCCAGTACTTC
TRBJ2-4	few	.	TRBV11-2	CASSLQALYRGRNIQYF	TGTGCCAGCAGCTTACAGGCCCTCTATCGTGGGAGGAACATTCAGTACTTC
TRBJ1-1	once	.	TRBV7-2	CASSPTENTEAFF	TGTGCCAGCAGCCCTACTGAGAACACTGAAGCTTTCTTT
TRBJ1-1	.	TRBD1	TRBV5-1	CASSLGQGAMSEAFF	TGCGCCAGCAGCTTGGGGCAGGGGGCTATGTCTGAAGCTTTCTTT
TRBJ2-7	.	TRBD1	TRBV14	CASSQVDRGSSRGHEQYF	TGTGCCAGCAGCCAAGTTGACAGGGGGTCGTCGAGGGGCCACGAGCAGTACTTC
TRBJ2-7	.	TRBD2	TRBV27	CASSLSVLAGDYEQYF	TGTGCCAGCAGTTTATCGGTACTAGCGGGAGACTACGAGCAGTACTTC
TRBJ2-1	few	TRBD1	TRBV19	CASVNRGDSYNEQFF	TGTGCCAGTGTGAACAGGGGGGACTCCTACAATGAGCAGTTCTTC
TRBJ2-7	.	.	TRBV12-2	CASRPRLSGSPGHEQYF	TGTGCAAGTCGCCCTAGGCTTAGCGGGAGCCCAGGCCACGAGCAGTACTTC
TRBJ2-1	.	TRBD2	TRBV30	CAWRAGTSGRANEYKQFF	TGTGCCTGGAGGGCCGGGACTAGCGGGAGGGCAAATGAATACAAGCAGTTCTTC
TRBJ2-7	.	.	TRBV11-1	CASSLGTRLYEQYF	TGTGCCAGCAGCTTAGGAACCAGGCTCTACGAGCAGTACTTC
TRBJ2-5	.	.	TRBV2	CASTTDLALVQETQYF	TGTGCCAGCACTACGGACTTAGCGTTGGTCCAAGAGACCCAGTACTTC
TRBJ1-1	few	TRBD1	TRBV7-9	CASSLMGQGANTEAFF	TGTGCCAGCAGCTTAATGGGACAGGGGGCGAACACTGAAGCTTTCTTT
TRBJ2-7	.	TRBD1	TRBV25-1	CASRGRGGGSYEQYF	TGTGCCAGCCGCGGAAGAGGGGGCGGCTCCTACGAGCAGTACTTC
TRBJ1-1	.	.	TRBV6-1	CASSLGELGRTEAFF	TGTGCCAGCAGTTTAGGGGAACTTGGAAGGACTGAAGCTTTCTTT
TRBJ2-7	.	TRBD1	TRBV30	CAWSGQGAYEQYF	TGTGCCTGGAGCGGACAGGGGGCCTACGAGCAGTACTTC
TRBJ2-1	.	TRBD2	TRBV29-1	CSVEFKRDGVGNEQFF	TGCAGCGTTGAGTTTAAGCGGGATGGTGTGGGGAATGAGCAGTTCTTC
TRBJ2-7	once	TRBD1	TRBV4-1	CASSLTGTGTYEQYF	TGCGCCAGCAGCCTGACCGGGACAGGGACCTACGAGCAGTACTTC
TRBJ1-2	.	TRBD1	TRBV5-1	CASSDRPGQVYGYTF	TGCGCCAGCAGCGATCGTCCGGGACAGGTCTATGGCTACACCTTC
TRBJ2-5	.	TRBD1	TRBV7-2	CASRSGQTVETQYF	TGTGCCAGCAGGTCGGGACAGACGGTGGAGACCCAGTACTTC
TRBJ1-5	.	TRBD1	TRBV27	CASSIGQGESNQPQHF	TGTGCCAGCAGTATCGGACAGGGGGAGAGCAATCAGCCCCAGCATTTT
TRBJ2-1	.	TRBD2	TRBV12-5	CASGLDAGTREPYNEQFF	TGTGCTAGTGGTTTGGACGCCGGGACTAGAGAGCCTTACAATGAGCAGTTCTTC
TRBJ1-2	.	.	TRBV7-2	CASSYGGKGGRLSGYTF	TGTGCCAGCAGCTATGGCGGGAAGGGGGGGCGCCTTTCTGGCTACACCTTC
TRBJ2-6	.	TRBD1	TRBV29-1	CSVRQGTGANVLTF	TGCAGCGTTAGACAGGGAACTGGGGCCAACGTCCTGACTTTC
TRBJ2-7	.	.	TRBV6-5	CASSYRVASPYEQYF	TGTGCCAGCAGTTACCGGGTAGCCTCTCCCTACGAGCAGTACTTC
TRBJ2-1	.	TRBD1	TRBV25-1	CASSWDSINLFSYNEQFF	TGTGCCAGCAGCTGGGACAGCATTAATCTCTTTTCCTACAATGAGCAGTTCTTC
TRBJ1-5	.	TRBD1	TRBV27	CASSWTGGNQPQHF	TGTGCCAGCAGTTGGACAGGGGGCAATCAGCCCCAGCATTTT
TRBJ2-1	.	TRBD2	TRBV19	CASSIGTSAYNEQFF	TGTGCCAGTAGTATAGGGACTAGCGCATACAATGAGCAGTTCTTC
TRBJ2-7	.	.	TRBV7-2	CASSPRVIGPHEQYF	TGTGCCAGCAGCCCCCGTGTAATTGGGCCCCACGAGCAGTACTTC
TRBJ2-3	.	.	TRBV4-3	CASSPARQLSPTDTQYF	TGCGCCAGCAGCCCTGCCCGACAGTTAAGCCCCACAGATACGCAGTATTTT
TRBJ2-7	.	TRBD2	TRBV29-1	CSVRTGTSGSISYEQYF	TGCAGCGTAAGGACCGGGACTAGCGGGAGTATCTCCTACGAGCAGTACTTC
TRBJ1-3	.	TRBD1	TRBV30	CAWNSDREFGNTIYF	TGTGCCTGGAATTCGGACAGGGAGTTTGGAAACACCATATATTTT
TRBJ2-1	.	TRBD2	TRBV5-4	CASSFLREGCNEQFF	TGTGCCAGCAGCTTTCTGCGGGAGGGTTGTAATGAGCAGTTCTTC
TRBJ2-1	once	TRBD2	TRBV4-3	CASSQKADPRTSGSYNEQFF	TGCGCCAGCAGCCAGAAAGCAGATCCCCGGACTAGCGGGAGCTACAATGAGCAGTTCTTC
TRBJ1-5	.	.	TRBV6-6	CASSYGGGGSNQPQHF	TGTGCCAGCAGTTACGGGGGGGGAGGGAGCAATCAGCCCCAGCATTTT
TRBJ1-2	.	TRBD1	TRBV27	CASSPDRALPGYTF	TGTGCCAGCAGCCCGGACAGGGCCTTACCTGGCTACACCTTC
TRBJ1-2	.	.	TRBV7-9	CAGSPGYTF	TGTGCAGGGAGCCCAGGCTACACCTTC
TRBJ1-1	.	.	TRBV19	CASSISNGGTNTEAFF	TGTGCCAGTAGTATATCCAATGGAGGCACGAACACTGAAGCTTTCTTT
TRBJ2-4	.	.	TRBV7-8	CASSLGQREVQYF	TGTGCCAGCAGCTTAGGACAGAGGGAGGTTCAGTACTTC
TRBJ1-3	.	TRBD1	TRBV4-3	CASSQDPATGKCRASGNTIYF	TGCGCCAGCAGCCAAGACCCCGCGACAGGGAAGTGTAGGGCCTCTGGAAACACCATATATTTT
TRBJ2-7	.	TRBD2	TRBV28	CASSSAGGWAYEQYF	TGTGCCAGCAGTTCCGCGGGGGGCTGGGCCTACGAGCAGTACTTC
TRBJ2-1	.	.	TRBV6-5	CASSYRRAEQFF	TGTGCCAGCAGTTACAGGAGGGCTGAGCAGTTCTTC